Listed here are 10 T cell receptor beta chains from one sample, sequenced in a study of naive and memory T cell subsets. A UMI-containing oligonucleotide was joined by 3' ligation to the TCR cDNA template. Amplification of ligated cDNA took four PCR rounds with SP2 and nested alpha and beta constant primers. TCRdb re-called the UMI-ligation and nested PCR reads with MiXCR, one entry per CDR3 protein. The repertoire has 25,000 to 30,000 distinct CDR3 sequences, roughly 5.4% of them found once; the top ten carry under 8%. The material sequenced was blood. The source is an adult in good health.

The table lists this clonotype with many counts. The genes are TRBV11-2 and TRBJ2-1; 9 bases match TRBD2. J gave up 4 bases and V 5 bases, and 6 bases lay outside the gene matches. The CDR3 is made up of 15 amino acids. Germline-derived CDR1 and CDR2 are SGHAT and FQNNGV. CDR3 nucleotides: TGTGCCAGCAGCCCTTTAGCGGGAGCTTACAATGAGCAGTTCTTC. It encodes CASSPLAGAYNEQFF. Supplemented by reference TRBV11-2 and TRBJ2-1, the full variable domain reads EAGVAQSPRYKIIEKRQSVAFWCNPISGHATLYWYQQILGQGPKLLIQFQNNGVVDDSQLPKDRFSAERLKGVDSTLKIQPAKLEDSAVYLCASSPLAGAYNEQFFGPGTRLTVL.

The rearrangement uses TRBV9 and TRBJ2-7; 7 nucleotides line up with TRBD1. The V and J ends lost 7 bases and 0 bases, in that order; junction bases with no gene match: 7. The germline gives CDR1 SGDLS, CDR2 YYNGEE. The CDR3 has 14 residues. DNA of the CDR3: TGTGCCAGCGCGACAGGGTCCCTCTCCTACGAGCAGTACTTC. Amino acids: CASATGSLSYEQYF.

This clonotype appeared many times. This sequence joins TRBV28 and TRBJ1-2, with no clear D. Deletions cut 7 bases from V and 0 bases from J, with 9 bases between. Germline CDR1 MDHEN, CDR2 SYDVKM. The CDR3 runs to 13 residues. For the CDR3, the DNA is TGTGCCAGCACCAGGCACGCTAACTATGGCTACACCTTC. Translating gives CASTRHANYGYTF.

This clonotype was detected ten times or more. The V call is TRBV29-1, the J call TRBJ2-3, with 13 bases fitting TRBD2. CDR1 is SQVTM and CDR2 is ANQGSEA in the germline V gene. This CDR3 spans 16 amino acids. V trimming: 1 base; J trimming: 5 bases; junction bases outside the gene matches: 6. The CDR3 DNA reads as TGCAGCGTTGAAGTGGGGACTAGCGGGGCCCAAGATACGCAGTATTTT. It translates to CSVEVGTSGAQDTQYF.

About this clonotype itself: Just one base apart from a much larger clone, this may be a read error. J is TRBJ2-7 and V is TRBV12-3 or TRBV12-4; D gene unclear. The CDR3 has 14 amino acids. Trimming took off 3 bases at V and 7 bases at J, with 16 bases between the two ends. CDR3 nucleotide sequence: TGTGCCAGCAGTTTGTCCCCGACGGCGGTAGAGCAGTACTTC. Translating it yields CASSLSPTAVEQYF.

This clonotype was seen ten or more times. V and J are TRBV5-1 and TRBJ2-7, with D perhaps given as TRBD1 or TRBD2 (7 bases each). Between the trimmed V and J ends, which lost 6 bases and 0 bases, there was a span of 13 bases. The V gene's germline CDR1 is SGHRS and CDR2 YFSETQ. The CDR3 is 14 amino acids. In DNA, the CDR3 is TGCGCCAGCAACCAGGGGGGGGACTCCTACGAGCAGTACTTC. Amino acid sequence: CASNQGGDSYEQYF.

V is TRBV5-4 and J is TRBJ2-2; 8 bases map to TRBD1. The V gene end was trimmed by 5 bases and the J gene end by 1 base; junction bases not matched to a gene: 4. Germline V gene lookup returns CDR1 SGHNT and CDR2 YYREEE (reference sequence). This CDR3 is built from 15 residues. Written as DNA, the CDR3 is TGTGCCAGCAGGTCCGGGACAGGGAACACCGGGGAGCTGTTTTTT. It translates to CASRSGTGNTGELFF.

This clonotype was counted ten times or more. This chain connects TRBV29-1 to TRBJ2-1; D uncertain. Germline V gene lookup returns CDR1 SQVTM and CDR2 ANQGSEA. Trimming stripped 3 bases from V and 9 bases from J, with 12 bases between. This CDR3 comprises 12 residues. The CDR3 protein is CSVDLVWGEQFF. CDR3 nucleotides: TGCAGCGTTGACCTAGTCTGGGGTGAGCAGTTCTTC.

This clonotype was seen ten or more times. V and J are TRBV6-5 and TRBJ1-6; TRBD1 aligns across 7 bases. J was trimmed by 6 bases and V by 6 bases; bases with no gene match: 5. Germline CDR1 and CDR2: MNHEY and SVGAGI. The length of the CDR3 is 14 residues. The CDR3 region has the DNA TGTGCCAGCAGGGGGGACAGCTCTAATTCACCCCTCCACTTT. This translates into CASRGDSSNSPLHF.

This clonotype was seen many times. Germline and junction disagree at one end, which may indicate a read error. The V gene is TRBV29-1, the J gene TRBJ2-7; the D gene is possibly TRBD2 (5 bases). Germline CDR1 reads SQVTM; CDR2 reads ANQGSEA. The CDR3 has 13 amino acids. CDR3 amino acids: CSVEGGESYEQYF. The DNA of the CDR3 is TGCAGCGTAGAAGGAGGTGAATCCTACGAGCAGTACTTC.